Listed below are T cell receptor beta chains from one sample, sequenced in a study of molecular identifiers for immune sequencing clone quantification. TCRdb re-called the PCR reads with MiXCR, one entry per CDR3 protein. This table holds under 600,000 distinct CDR3 sequences, about 20% found once. The sample taken for sequencing was naive CD8+ T cells from blood, with Jurkat cell RNA spiked in. Receptors were obtained from a human donor in good health. Some libraries in this study had Jurkat cell RNA spiked in. Both conserved end residues are part of each CDR3. The order of the fields is D gene, J gene, clone size, V gene, CDR3 DNA, CDR3 protein. D genes are given only for firm matches. Clone size is given for some rows only: seen once, a few or many times, or a class if the clone is expanded.

d_call: TRBD2; j_call: TRBJ2-5; clone_size: many; v_call: TRBV6-2/TRBV6-3; cdr3_nt: TGTGCCAGCAAGAAGGGAGGGGAGAAGACCCAGTACTTC; cdr3_aa: CASKKGGEKTQYF
d_call: -; j_call: TRBJ2-7; clone_size: few; v_call: TRBV27; cdr3_nt: TGTGCCAGCAGTTGGGGACCGGACACCTACGAGCAGTACTTC; cdr3_aa: CASSWGPDTYEQYF
d_call: -; j_call: TRBJ2-2; clone_size: many; v_call: TRBV29-1; cdr3_nt: TGCAGCGTTGAAGTAATACAGGGTCGGAACACCGGGGAGCTGTTTTTT; cdr3_aa: CSVEVIQGRNTGELFF
d_call: -; j_call: TRBJ1-1; clone_size: many; v_call: TRBV4-2; cdr3_nt: TGTGCCAGCAGCCAGAGAGGTGAAGCTTTCTTT; cdr3_aa: CASSQRGEAFF
d_call: -; j_call: TRBJ2-7; clone_size: -; v_call: TRBV20-1; cdr3_nt: TGCAGTGCTCCACACCCTGACAGGCTCCTGGACGAGCAGTACTTC; cdr3_aa: CSAPHPDRLLDEQYF
d_call: -; j_call: TRBJ2-1; clone_size: many; v_call: TRBV7-2; cdr3_nt: TGTGCCAGCAGCTTTTCCGATTACAATGAGCAGTTCTTC; cdr3_aa: CASSFSDYNEQFF
d_call: -; j_call: TRBJ2-7; clone_size: few; v_call: TRBV20-1; cdr3_nt: TGCAGTGCTAGCCCCTTCGTGACTGACTCCTACGAGCAGTACTTC; cdr3_aa: CSASPFVTDSYEQYF
d_call: -; j_call: TRBJ2-7; clone_size: many; v_call: TRBV29-1; cdr3_nt: TGCAGCGTTGCAGAAGTCGGCTACGAGCAGTACTTC; cdr3_aa: CSVAEVGYEQYF
d_call: TRBD2; j_call: TRBJ2-3; clone_size: few; v_call: TRBV11-2; cdr3_nt: TGTGCCAGCAGCTTAGATGGGATAGCGGGAGGCACAGATACGCAGTATTTT; cdr3_aa: CASSLDGIAGGTDTQYF
d_call: TRBD1; j_call: TRBJ1-4; clone_size: many; v_call: TRBV19; cdr3_nt: TGTGCCAGTAATGCACTTCCCGGGACAGGGGATGCAACTAATGAAAAACTGTTTTTT; cdr3_aa: CASNALPGTGDATNEKLFF
d_call: -; j_call: TRBJ2-3; clone_size: -; v_call: TRBV27; cdr3_nt: TGTGCCAGCAGTTACTTGGGTGGTAGCACAGATACGCAGTATTTT; cdr3_aa: CASSYLGGSTDTQYF
d_call: -; j_call: TRBJ2-2; clone_size: many; v_call: TRBV9; cdr3_nt: TGTGCCAGCAGCGTAGGGTCCCCCACTGGGATTGGAGCCGGGGAGCTGTTTTTT; cdr3_aa: CASSVGSPTGIGAGELFF
d_call: -; j_call: TRBJ2-4; clone_size: many; v_call: TRBV20-1; cdr3_nt: TGCAGTGCTAGAGTCCAGGACTGGAACATTCAGTACTTC; cdr3_aa: CSARVQDWNIQYF
d_call: TRBD2; j_call: TRBJ2-5; clone_size: few; v_call: TRBV7-9; cdr3_nt: TGTGCCAGCAGCCCTCCAGGGACTAGGGAGACCCAGTACTTC; cdr3_aa: CASSPPGTRETQYF
d_call: -; j_call: TRBJ1-3; clone_size: few; v_call: TRBV29-1; cdr3_nt: TGCAGCGTCCTCGGAGGGCAGTCCTCTGGAAACACCATATATTTT; cdr3_aa: CSVLGGQSSGNTIYF
d_call: TRBD2; j_call: TRBJ2-4; clone_size: few; v_call: TRBV27; cdr3_nt: TGTGCCAGCAGTTCAGGGACTACCCTAGCCAAAAACATTCAGTACTTC; cdr3_aa: CASSSGTTLAKNIQYF
d_call: TRBD1; j_call: TRBJ1-1; clone_size: -; v_call: TRBV19; cdr3_nt: TGTGCCAGTAGTGTGGGACAGAAGAACACTGAAGCTTTCTTT; cdr3_aa: CASSVGQKNTEAFF
d_call: TRBD1; j_call: TRBJ1-1; clone_size: -; v_call: TRBV4-3; cdr3_nt: TGCGCCAGCAGCTATGGACAGGGGGATTATGAAGCTTTCTTT; cdr3_aa: CASSYGQGDYEAFF
d_call: -; j_call: TRBJ2-3; clone_size: few; v_call: TRBV19; cdr3_nt: TGTGCCAGTAGTATAGATCTGGGGCGGCAGCCATACACAGATACGCAGTATTTT; cdr3_aa: CASSIDLGRQPYTDTQYF
d_call: -; j_call: TRBJ2-2; clone_size: -; v_call: TRBV9; cdr3_nt: TGTGCCAGCAGCGTAGACGGCTTCGGGGAGCTGTTTTTT; cdr3_aa: CASSVDGFGELFF
d_call: TRBD1; j_call: TRBJ2-7; clone_size: many; v_call: TRBV28; cdr3_nt: TGTGCCAGCAGTTTGCCGGACAGGCCCTACGAGCAGTACTTC; cdr3_aa: CASSLPDRPYEQYF
d_call: TRBD2; j_call: TRBJ2-7; clone_size: few; v_call: TRBV30; cdr3_nt: TGTGCCTGGAGCCAATGGGGGGGCGAGCAGTACTTC; cdr3_aa: CAWSQWGGEQYF
d_call: -; j_call: TRBJ1-5; clone_size: many; v_call: TRBV6-2/TRBV6-3; cdr3_nt: TGTGCCAGCAGAGAGGACAGAAGTTATAGCAATCAGCCCCAGCATTTT; cdr3_aa: CASREDRSYSNQPQHF
d_call: -; j_call: TRBJ1-5; clone_size: many; v_call: TRBV27; cdr3_nt: TGTGCCAGCAGTTTATTGGGTACTAATCAGCCCCAGCATTTT; cdr3_aa: CASSLLGTNQPQHF
d_call: TRBD2; j_call: TRBJ2-3; clone_size: -; v_call: TRBV20-1; cdr3_nt: TGCAGTGCTAGGATTATGGCGGGGGGGCCCGGAGATACGCAGTATTTT; cdr3_aa: CSARIMAGGPGDTQYF
d_call: TRBD1; j_call: TRBJ2-2; clone_size: few; v_call: TRBV15; cdr3_nt: TGTGCCACCAGCAGAGTTCCGGGACAGCTAAACACCGGGGAGCTGTTTTTT; cdr3_aa: CATSRVPGQLNTGELFF
d_call: -; j_call: TRBJ1-2; clone_size: -; v_call: TRBV19; cdr3_nt: TGTGCCAGTAGTATCAGTATGACAGGCCATGGCTACACCTTC; cdr3_aa: CASSISMTGHGYTF
d_call: -; j_call: TRBJ1-1; clone_size: many; v_call: TRBV12-3/TRBV12-4; cdr3_nt: TGTGCCAGCAGGCCAGGGGTTAACACTGAAGCTTTCTTT; cdr3_aa: CASRPGVNTEAFF
d_call: TRBD1; j_call: TRBJ1-1; clone_size: many; v_call: TRBV27; cdr3_nt: TGTGCCAGCAGTCCGACAGGGGGTATTACTGAAGCTTTCTTT; cdr3_aa: CASSPTGGITEAFF
d_call: TRBD2; j_call: TRBJ2-5; clone_size: few; v_call: TRBV7-9; cdr3_nt: TGTGCCAGCAGCCTAAGCGGGACTAGCGGGGCCCAAGAGACCCAGTACTTC; cdr3_aa: CASSLSGTSGAQETQYF
d_call: -; j_call: TRBJ2-5; clone_size: few; v_call: TRBV29-1; cdr3_nt: TGCAGCGTTGATTCGGGGTGGGAAGAGACCCAGTACTTC; cdr3_aa: CSVDSGWEETQYF
d_call: -; j_call: TRBJ1-2; clone_size: many; v_call: TRBV27; cdr3_nt: TGTGCCAGCAGTTCGCAGGGGCTTGGCGGCTACACCTTC; cdr3_aa: CASSSQGLGGYTF
d_call: -; j_call: TRBJ1-1; clone_size: many; v_call: TRBV4-3; cdr3_nt: TGCGCCAGCAGCCAAGACCCCCGGAACACTGAAGCTTTCTTT; cdr3_aa: CASSQDPRNTEAFF
d_call: -; j_call: TRBJ2-5; clone_size: -; v_call: TRBV6-6; cdr3_nt: TGTGCCAGCAGTTACCTCAGTACGTCGGAAGAGATCCAGTACTTC; cdr3_aa: CASSYLSTSEEIQYF
d_call: -; j_call: TRBJ1-1; clone_size: many; v_call: TRBV12-3/TRBV12-4; cdr3_nt: TGTGCCAGCGAAGACAGGTTGAACACTGAAGCTTTCTTT; cdr3_aa: CASEDRLNTEAFF
d_call: TRBD2; j_call: TRBJ2-5; clone_size: few; v_call: TRBV5-1; cdr3_nt: TGCGCCAGCAGACTTGGACTAGACTGGGAGACCCAGTACTTC; cdr3_aa: CASRLGLDWETQYF
d_call: TRBD1; j_call: TRBJ1-2; clone_size: few; v_call: TRBV2; cdr3_nt: TGTGCCAGCAAAACGCAGGCAGGGGGCAACTATGGCTACACCTTC; cdr3_aa: CASKTQAGGNYGYTF
d_call: -; j_call: TRBJ1-3; clone_size: -; v_call: TRBV6-2/TRBV6-3; cdr3_nt: TGTGCCAGCAGCCAACGCTACTCTGGAAACACCATATATTTT; cdr3_aa: CASSQRYSGNTIYF
d_call: TRBD1; j_call: TRBJ2-7; clone_size: few; v_call: TRBV5-1; cdr3_nt: TGCGCCAGCAGGACAGGGCTAACTTCTTTCTACGAGCAGTACTTC; cdr3_aa: CASRTGLTSFYEQYF
d_call: -; j_call: TRBJ1-3; clone_size: -; v_call: TRBV2; cdr3_nt: TGTGCCAGCAGTGAAGGGTGGAAAAGCCTCTCTGGAAACACCATATATTTT; cdr3_aa: CASSEGWKSLSGNTIYF
d_call: TRBD2; j_call: TRBJ2-5; clone_size: few; v_call: TRBV19; cdr3_nt: TGTGCCAGTAGTATGTCTAGCGGGGGTTTTGGAGAGACCCAGTACTTC; cdr3_aa: CASSMSSGGFGETQYF
d_call: -; j_call: TRBJ1-3; clone_size: few; v_call: TRBV29-1; cdr3_nt: TGCAGCGTTTCAGACGAGAACTCTGGAAACACCATATATTTT; cdr3_aa: CSVSDENSGNTIYF
d_call: TRBD1; j_call: TRBJ1-3; clone_size: many; v_call: TRBV7-9; cdr3_nt: TGTGCCAGCAGCACCCGAAGGGACAGCGGAAACACCATATATTTT; cdr3_aa: CASSTRRDSGNTIYF
d_call: -; j_call: TRBJ2-4; clone_size: few; v_call: TRBV5-8; cdr3_nt: TGTGCCAGCAGCTTGGGGCTACTGGAGTACTTC; cdr3_aa: CASSLGLLEYF
d_call: TRBD2; j_call: TRBJ2-7; clone_size: many; v_call: TRBV5-4; cdr3_nt: TGTGCCAGCAGCTTGGAACGGGGGGGGTACGAGCAGTACTTC; cdr3_aa: CASSLERGGYEQYF
d_call: TRBD2; j_call: TRBJ2-2; clone_size: few; v_call: TRBV20-1; cdr3_nt: TGCAAAGGGGGACTAGCAAACACCGGGGAGCTGTTTTTT; cdr3_aa: CKGGLANTGELFF
d_call: TRBD2; j_call: TRBJ2-1; clone_size: many; v_call: TRBV4-3; cdr3_nt: TGCGCCAGCAGCCAAGCTAGCGGGAGTCACAATGAGCAGTTCTTC; cdr3_aa: CASSQASGSHNEQFF
d_call: TRBD2; j_call: TRBJ2-1; clone_size: -; v_call: TRBV30; cdr3_nt: TGTGCCTGGAGGGCGGGGGGGCCCAATGAGCAGTTCTTC; cdr3_aa: CAWRAGGPNEQFF
d_call: TRBD1; j_call: TRBJ2-6; clone_size: many; v_call: TRBV12-3/TRBV12-4; cdr3_nt: TGTGCCAGCAGTCAAGACAGGGGTGCCAACGTCCTGACTTTC; cdr3_aa: CASSQDRGANVLTF
d_call: -; j_call: TRBJ1-1; clone_size: many; v_call: TRBV6-1; cdr3_nt: TGTGCCAGCACCCCCTTCACAGTCATGAACACTGAAGCTTTCTTT; cdr3_aa: CASTPFTVMNTEAFF
d_call: -; j_call: TRBJ1-5; clone_size: -; v_call: TRBV14; cdr3_nt: TGTGCCAGCAGCGAGAGGGGGTCCAATCAGCCCCAGCATTTT; cdr3_aa: CASSERGSNQPQHF
d_call: -; j_call: TRBJ1-1; clone_size: many; v_call: TRBV27; cdr3_nt: TGTGCCAGCAGTCCAAACAGGGTTTGGAACACTGAAGCTTTCTTT; cdr3_aa: CASSPNRVWNTEAFF
d_call: -; j_call: TRBJ2-2; clone_size: -; v_call: TRBV6-2/TRBV6-3; cdr3_nt: TGTGCCAGCAGTCAACTCTCTGTCGGGGAGCTGTTTTTT; cdr3_aa: CASSQLSVGELFF